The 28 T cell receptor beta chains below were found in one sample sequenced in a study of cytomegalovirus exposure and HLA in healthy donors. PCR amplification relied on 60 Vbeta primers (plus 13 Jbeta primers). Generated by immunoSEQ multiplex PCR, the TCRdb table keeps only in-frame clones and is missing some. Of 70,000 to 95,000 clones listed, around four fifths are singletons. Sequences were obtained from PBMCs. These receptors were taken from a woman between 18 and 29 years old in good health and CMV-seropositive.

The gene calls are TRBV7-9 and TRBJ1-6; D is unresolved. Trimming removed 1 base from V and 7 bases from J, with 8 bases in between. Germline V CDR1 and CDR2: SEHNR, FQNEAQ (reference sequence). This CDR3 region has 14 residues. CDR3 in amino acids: CASSLDSLNSPLHF. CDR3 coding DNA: TGTGCCAGCAGCTTAGACAGTTTAAATTCACCCCTCCACTTT. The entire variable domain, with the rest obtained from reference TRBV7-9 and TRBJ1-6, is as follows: DTGVSQNPRHKITKRGQNVTFRCDPISEHNRLYWYRQTLGQGPEFLTYFQNEAQLEKSRLLSDRFSAERPKGSFSTLEIQRTEQGDSAMYLCASSLDSLNSPLHFGNGTRLTVT.

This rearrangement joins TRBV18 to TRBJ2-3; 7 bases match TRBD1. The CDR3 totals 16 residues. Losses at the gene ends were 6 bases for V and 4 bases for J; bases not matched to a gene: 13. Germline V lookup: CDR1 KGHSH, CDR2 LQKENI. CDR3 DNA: TGTGCCAGCTCCCCCCGGGACAGCAAGTGGGCAGATACGCAGTATTTT. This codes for CASSPRDSKWADTQYF. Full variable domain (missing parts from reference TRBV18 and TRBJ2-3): NAGVMQNPRHLVRRRGQEARLRCSPMKGHSHVYWYRQLPEEGLKFMVYLQKENIIDESGMPKERFSAEFPKEGPSILRIQQVVRGDSAAYFCASSPRDSKWADTQYFGPGTRLTVL.

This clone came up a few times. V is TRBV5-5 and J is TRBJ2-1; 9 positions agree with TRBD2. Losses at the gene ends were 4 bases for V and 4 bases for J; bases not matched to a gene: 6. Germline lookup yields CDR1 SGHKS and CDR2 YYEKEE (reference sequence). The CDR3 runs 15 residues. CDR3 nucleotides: TGTGCCAGCAGCCCGTCTAGCGGGGAGTACAATGAGCAGTTCTTC. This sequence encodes CASSPSSGEYNEQFF.

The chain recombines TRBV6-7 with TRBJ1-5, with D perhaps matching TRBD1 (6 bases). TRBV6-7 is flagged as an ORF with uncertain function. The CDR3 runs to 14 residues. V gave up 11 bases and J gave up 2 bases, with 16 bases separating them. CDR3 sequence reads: CARLPDSCNQPQHF. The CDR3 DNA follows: TGTGCCCGTCTCCCGGACAGTTGCAATCAGCCCCAGCATTTT.

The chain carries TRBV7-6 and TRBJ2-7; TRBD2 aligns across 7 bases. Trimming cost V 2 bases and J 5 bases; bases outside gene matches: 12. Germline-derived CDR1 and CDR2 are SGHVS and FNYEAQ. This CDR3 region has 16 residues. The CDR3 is CASSLRQGGPGDEQYF. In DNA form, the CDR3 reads TGTGCCAGCAGCTTACGGCAGGGAGGGCCTGGCGACGAGCAGTACTTC.

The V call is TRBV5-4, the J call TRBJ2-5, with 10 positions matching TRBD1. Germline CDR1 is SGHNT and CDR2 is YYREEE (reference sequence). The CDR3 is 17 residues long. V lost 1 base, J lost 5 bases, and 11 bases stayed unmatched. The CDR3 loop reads CASSLNLETGGMETQYF. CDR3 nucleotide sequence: TGTGCCAGCAGCTTGAATCTCGAGACAGGGGGCATGGAGACCCAGTACTTC.

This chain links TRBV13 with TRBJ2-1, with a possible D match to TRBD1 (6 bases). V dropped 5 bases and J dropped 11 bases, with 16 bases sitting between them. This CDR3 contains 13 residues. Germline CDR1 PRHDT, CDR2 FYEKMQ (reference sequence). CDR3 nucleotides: TGTGCCAGCAGCCATCCCCCAGGACAGCAGCAGTTCTTC. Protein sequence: CASSHPPGQQQFF.

CDR3 amino acids: CASSLGWDSAYEQYF. In DNA form, the CDR3 reads TGTGCCAGCAGCTTAGGGTGGGACTCAGCCTACGAGCAGTACTTC. The rearrangement links TRBV7-2 to TRBJ2-7; D is possibly TRBD2 (6 bases). V was shortened by 1 base and J by 2 bases, with 12 bases between the two germline ends. Germline V CDR1 and CDR2: SGHTA, FQGNSA. The length of the CDR3 is 15 residues.

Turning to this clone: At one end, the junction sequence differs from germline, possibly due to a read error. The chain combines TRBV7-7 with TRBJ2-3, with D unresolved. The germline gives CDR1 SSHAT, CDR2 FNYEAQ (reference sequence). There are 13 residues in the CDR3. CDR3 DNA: TGTGCTAGCAGCAAAAGCGTCACAGATACGCAGTATTTT. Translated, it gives CASSKSVTDTQYF.

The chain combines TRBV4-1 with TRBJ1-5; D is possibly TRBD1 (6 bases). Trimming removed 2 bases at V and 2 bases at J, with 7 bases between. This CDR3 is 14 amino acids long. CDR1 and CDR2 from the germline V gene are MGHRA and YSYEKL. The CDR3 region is CASSQHRGNQPQHF. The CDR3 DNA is TGCGCCAGCAGCCAACACAGGGGCAATCAGCCCCAGCATTTT.

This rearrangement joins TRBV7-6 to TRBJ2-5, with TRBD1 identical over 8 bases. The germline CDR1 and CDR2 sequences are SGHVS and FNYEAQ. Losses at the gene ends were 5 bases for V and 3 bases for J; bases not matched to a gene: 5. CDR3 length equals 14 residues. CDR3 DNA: TGTGCCAGCAGCCTAACAGGGGGAGAAGAGACCCAGTACTTC. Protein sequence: CASSLTGGEETQYF.

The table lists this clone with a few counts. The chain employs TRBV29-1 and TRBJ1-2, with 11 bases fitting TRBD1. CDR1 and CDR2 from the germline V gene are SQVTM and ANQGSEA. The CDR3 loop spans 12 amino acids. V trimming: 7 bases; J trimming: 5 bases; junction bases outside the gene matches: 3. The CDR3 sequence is CSADRGPYGYTF. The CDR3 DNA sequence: TGCAGCGCGGACAGGGGGCCGTATGGCTACACCTTC.

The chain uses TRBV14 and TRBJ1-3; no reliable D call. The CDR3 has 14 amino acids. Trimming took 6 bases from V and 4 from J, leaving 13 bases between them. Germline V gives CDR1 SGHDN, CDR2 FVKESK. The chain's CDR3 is CASRKGGLGNTIYF. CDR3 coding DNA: TGTGCCAGCAGAAAAGGAGGGCTCGGAAACACCATATATTTT.

The CDR3 protein is CARTSEVRYEKLFF. The CDR3 DNA reads TGTGCCAGGACTTCTGAGGTTCGTTATGAAAAACTGTTTTTT. The chain uses TRBV19 and TRBJ1-4; D ambiguous. Germline V gives CDR1 LNHDA, CDR2 SQIVND (reference sequence). The CDR3 loop spans 14 amino acids. V dropped 9 bases and J dropped 6 bases, with 17 bases sitting between them.

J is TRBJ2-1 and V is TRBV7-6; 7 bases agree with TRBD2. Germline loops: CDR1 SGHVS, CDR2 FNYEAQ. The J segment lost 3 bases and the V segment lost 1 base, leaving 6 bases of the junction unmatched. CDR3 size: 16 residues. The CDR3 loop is CASSLGTRDFYNEQFF. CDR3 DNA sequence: TGTGCCAGCAGCTTAGGGACTAGGGATTTCTACAATGAGCAGTTCTTC.

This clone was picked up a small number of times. This chain's CDR3 is CASRQLAGSTDTQYF. The CDR3 nucleotides read TGTGCCAGCAGACAACTAGCGGGGTCCACAGATACGCAGTATTTT. The chain recombines TRBV6-5 with TRBJ2-3; TRBD2 matches at 10 bases. Germline V CDR1 and CDR2: MNHEY, SVGAGI. The CDR3 is 15 residues long. J gave up 2 bases and V 6 bases, and 5 bases lay outside the gene matches.

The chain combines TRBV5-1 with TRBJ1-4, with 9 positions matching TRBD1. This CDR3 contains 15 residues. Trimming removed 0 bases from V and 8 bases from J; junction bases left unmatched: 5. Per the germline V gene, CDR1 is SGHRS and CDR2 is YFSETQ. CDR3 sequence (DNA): TGCGCCAGCAGCTTGGGGGGACAGGGTAGCGAAAAACTGTTTTTT. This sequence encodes CASSLGGQGSEKLFF.

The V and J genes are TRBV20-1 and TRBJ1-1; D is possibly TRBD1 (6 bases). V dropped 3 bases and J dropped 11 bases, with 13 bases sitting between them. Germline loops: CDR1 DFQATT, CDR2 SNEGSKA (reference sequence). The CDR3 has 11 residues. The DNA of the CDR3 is TGCAGTGCTAGCCCGGGACACCGGGCTTTCTTT. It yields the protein CSASPGHRAFF.

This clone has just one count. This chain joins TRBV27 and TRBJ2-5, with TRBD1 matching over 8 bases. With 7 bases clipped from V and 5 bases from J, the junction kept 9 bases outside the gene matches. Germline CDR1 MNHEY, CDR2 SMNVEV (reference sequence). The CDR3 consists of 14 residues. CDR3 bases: TGTGCCAGCACGAGGACAGGGAATGGGGAGACCCAGTACTTC. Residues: CASTRTGNGETQYF.

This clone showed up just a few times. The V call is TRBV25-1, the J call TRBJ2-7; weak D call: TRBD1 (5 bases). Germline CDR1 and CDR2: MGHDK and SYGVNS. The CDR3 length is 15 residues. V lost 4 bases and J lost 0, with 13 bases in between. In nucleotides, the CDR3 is TGTGCCAGCAGTGTTCAGGGAAGGAGCTCCTACGAGCAGTACTTC. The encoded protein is CASSVQGRSSYEQYF.

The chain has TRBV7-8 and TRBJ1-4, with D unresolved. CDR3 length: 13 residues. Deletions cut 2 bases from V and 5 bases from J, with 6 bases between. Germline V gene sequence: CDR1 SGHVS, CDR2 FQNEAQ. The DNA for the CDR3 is TGTGCCAGCAGCTTAACAGAGAATGAAAAACTGTTTTTT. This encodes CASSLTENEKLFF.

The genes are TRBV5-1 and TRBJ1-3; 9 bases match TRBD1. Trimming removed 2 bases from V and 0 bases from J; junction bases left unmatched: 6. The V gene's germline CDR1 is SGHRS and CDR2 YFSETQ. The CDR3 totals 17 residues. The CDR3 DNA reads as TGCGCCAGCAGCTTTAGGACAGGGGCGAACTCTGGAAACACCATATATTTT. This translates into CASSFRTGANSGNTIYF.

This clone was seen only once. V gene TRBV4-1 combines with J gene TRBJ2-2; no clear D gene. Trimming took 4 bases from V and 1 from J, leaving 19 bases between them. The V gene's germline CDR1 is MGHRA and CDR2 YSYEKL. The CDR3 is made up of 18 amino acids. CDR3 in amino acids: CASSRPRGIVENTGELFF. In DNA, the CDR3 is TGCGCCAGCAGCCGACCAAGAGGAATAGTTGAGAACACCGGGGAGCTGTTTTTT.

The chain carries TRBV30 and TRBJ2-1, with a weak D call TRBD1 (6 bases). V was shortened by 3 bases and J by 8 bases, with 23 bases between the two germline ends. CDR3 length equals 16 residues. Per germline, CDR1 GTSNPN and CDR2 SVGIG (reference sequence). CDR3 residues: CAWRFCRETGGDEQFF. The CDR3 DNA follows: TGTGCCTGGAGATTTTGCCGTGAGACAGGTGGCGATGAGCAGTTCTTC.

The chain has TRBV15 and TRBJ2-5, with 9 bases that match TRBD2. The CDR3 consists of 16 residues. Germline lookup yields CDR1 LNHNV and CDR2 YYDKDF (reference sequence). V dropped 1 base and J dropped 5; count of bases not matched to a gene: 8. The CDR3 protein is CATSRGLSGGSETQYF. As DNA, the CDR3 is TGTGCCACCAGCAGAGGCCTTAGCGGGGGATCCGAGACCCAGTACTTC.

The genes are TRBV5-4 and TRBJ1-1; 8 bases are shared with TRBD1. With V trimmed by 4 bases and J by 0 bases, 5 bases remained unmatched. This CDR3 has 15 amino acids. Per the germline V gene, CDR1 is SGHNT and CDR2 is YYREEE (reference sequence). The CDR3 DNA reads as TGTGCCAGCAGCCCCGACAGGGGTATGAACACTGAAGCTTTCTTT. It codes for CASSPDRGMNTEAFF. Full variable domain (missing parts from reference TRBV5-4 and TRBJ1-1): ETGVTQSPTHLIKTRGQQVTLRCSSQSGHNTVSWYQQALGQGPQFIFQYYREEENGRGNFPPRFSGLQFPNYSSELNVNALELDDSALYLCASSPDRGMNTEAFFGQGTRLTVV.

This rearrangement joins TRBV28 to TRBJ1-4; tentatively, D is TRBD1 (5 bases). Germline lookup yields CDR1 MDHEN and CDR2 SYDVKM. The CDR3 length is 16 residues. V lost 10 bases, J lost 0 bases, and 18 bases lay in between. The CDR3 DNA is TGTGCCACCGGGGGGGGTGACGCTGCAACTAATGAAAAACTGTTTTTT. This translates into CATGGGDAATNEKLFF.

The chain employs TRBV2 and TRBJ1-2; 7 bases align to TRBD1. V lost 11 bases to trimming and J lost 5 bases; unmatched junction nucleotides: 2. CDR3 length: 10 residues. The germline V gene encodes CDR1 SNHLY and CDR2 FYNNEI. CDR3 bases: TGTGCCGGACAGGAGTATGGCTACACCTTC. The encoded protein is CAGQEYGYTF.